The clone carrying this T cell receptor (beta chain) was seen a few times. The germline V gene encodes CDR1 KGHDR and CDR2 SFDVKD. V was trimmed by 4 bases and J by 5 bases, leaving 13 bases between them. This CDR3 comprises 14 residues. The data were obtained in a study of T-cell memory formation after mild COVID-19. TCRdb re-called the 5' RACE reads through MiXCR, storing one row per CDR3 protein. Counted here are 170,000 or so distinct CDR3 sequences, 20% to 25% occurring once; the ten biggest clones make up roughly 23%. The sequence was collected from an adult woman who had mild COVID-19 (a few samples of this study predate the infection). Cell type and time point are not known. Sequencing used PBMCs or a T cell subset sorted from them (not recorded which). V usage is TRBV24-1 and J usage is TRBJ1-2; D is undetermined. The CDR3 protein is CATSENVRDYGYTF. For the CDR3, the DNA is TGTGCCACCAGTGAAAACGTAAGGGATTATGGCTACACCTTC.